Below are 18 T cell receptor beta chains sequenced from a single sample in a study of T cell responses to AZD1222 COVID-19 vaccine (dated by TCRdb to 2020 to 2023). The library came from the immunoSEQ multiplex PCR assay. The table comes from immuneACCESS by way of TCRdb, which keeps in-frame sequences with V and J called. Part of the clones is missing from these tables; in studies checked, under half for an unresolved V gene and the rest for unknown reasons. The table for this sample lists 45,000 to 65,000 clones; nearly 80% of them were counted only once. The top ten clones comprise about 5% of the sample. This specimen's time point label, per the study, means: about 28 days (+/-7) after the second vaccine dose. The sequencing here drew on peripheral blood, taken 28 days after the second AZD1222 dose. The origin of the receptors is an adult who received the AZD1222 COVID-19 vaccine.

This clone was counted a few times. In DNA, the CDR3 is TGCGCCAGCAGCTCGCGGGCCTCCTACAATGAGCAGTTCTTC. This sequence encodes CASSSRASYNEQFF. V gene TRBV5-1 combines with J gene TRBJ2-1; TRBD2 might be the D (5 bases). With 3 bases removed from V and 0 bases from J, the gap between germline ends came to 7 bases. Germline CDR1 is SGHRS and CDR2 is YFSETQ. The CDR3 totals 14 residues.

This clone was seen only once. V gene TRBV6-5 combines with J gene TRBJ2-7; 8 bases are shared with TRBD1. Germline values: CDR1 MNHEY, CDR2 SVGAGI. The CDR3 sequence is 14 residues long. V was pared by 6 bases and J by 2 bases, with 6 bases of the junction left unmatched. CDR3 sequence: CASSPGGGTYEQYV. The CDR3 coding sequence is TGTGCCAGCAGCCCAGGGGGCGGAACCTACGAGCAGTACGTC.

This chain connects TRBV5-6 to TRBJ2-1; D is unclear. Looked up from germline, CDR1 is SGHDT and CDR2 is YYEEEE. This CDR3 region has 12 residues. V was clipped by 2 bases and J by 5 bases, with 5 bases between them. The CDR3 nucleotides are TGTGCCAGCAGCTTAGGACACAATGAGCAGTTCTTC. Translating it yields CASSLGHNEQFF.

This clone qualifies as medium-sized. The genes are TRBV7-2 and TRBJ2-7, with 8 bases fitting TRBD2. Unmatched junction bases numbered 14, after V lost 7 bases and J lost 6 bases. The length of the CDR3 is 15 residues. Germline V gene lookup returns CDR1 SGHTA and CDR2 FQGNSA. CDR3 sequence (DNA): TGTGCCAGCAAGCTACAGCCTTCGGGGGGGCCCGAGCAGTACTTC. Amino acids: CASKLQPSGGPEQYF.

V is TRBV4-1 and J is TRBJ2-3; 9 bases are a match to TRBD1. The CDR3 consists of 15 residues. After removal of 4 bases from V and 4 bases from J, the junction contained 6 bases not matched to a gene. Germline V lookup: CDR1 MGHRA, CDR2 YSYEKL. CDR3 protein: CASSLRDRESDTQYF. For the CDR3, the DNA is TGCGCCAGCAGCCTCCGGGACAGGGAATCAGATACGCAGTATTTT.

The chain carries TRBV3-1 (or the pseudogene TRBV3-2) and TRBJ2-6; weak D call: TRBD1 (6 bases). The V and J ends lost 2 bases and 3 bases respectively, with 14 bases between them. Germline-derived CDR1 and CDR2 are LGHDT and YNNKEL (reference sequence). There are 17 residues in the CDR3. Here the CDR3 reads CASSQLQGRVGANVLTF. The CDR3, as DNA: TGTGCCAGCAGCCAACTACAGGGTCGAGTTGGGGCCAACGTCCTGACTTTC.

The V gene is TRBV11-2, the J gene TRBJ1-5, with D unclear. Germline V gives CDR1 SGHAT, CDR2 FQNNGV. V dropped 0 bases and J dropped 0 bases, with 21 bases sitting between them. CDR3 length equals 20 residues. CDR3 DNA sequence: TGTGCCAGCAGCTTAGAGCTTAGTTTACCGATTAGACATAGCAATCAGCCCCAGCATTTT. The encoded protein is CASSLELSLPIRHSNQPQHF.

The chain combines TRBV5-5 with TRBJ1-2; 7 bases align to TRBD1. The CDR3 has 14 residues. Germline V CDR1 and CDR2: SGHKS, YYEKEE (reference sequence). The junction had 7 bases not matched to a gene; V was cut back by 4 bases and J by 4 bases. The CDR3 spells CASSIRTGAYGYTF. The CDR3 DNA reads TGTGCCAGCAGCATAAGGACAGGCGCCTATGGCTACACCTTC. Together with reference TRBV5-5 and TRBJ1-2, the CDR3 gives the full variable domain: DAGVTQSPTHLIKTRGQQVTLRCSPISGHKSVSWYQQVLGQGPQFIFQYYEKEERGRGNFPDRFSARQFPNYSSELNVNALLLGDSALYLCASSIRTGAYGYTFGSGTRLTVV.

The chain uses TRBV19 and TRBJ2-7; D gene ambiguous. Germline V gives CDR1 LNHDA, CDR2 SQIVND (reference sequence). The CDR3 contains 14 residues. Trimming took off 3 bases at V and 2 bases at J, with 11 bases between the two ends. CDR3 in DNA: TGTGCCAGTAGTATTGGTAAGGGAACCTACGAGCAGTACTTC. As protein: CASSIGKGTYEQYF.

The chain uses TRBV11-2 and TRBJ2-5; TRBD1 aligns across 9 bases. V was pared by 6 bases and J by 3 bases, with 8 bases of the junction left unmatched. CDR3 length equals 15 residues. Germline V gene sequence: CDR1 SGHAT, CDR2 FQNNGV. The CDR3 nucleotides are TGTGCCAGCAGTTCGGGACAGGGTGAGAAAGAGACCCAGTACTTC. This translates into CASSSGQGEKETQYF.

The chain is built from TRBV24-1 and TRBJ2-2, with 12 positions matching TRBD2. This CDR3 has 16 residues. V trimming: 4 bases; J trimming: 6 bases; junction bases outside the gene matches: 5. The germline V gene has CDR1 KGHDR and CDR2 SFDVKD. As DNA, the CDR3 is TGTGCCACCAGTGACCCCCGACTAGCGGGAGCCGGGGAGCTGTTTTTT. Translating gives CATSDPRLAGAGELFF.

This chain uses TRBV5-4 with TRBJ2-5, with 8 bases aligning to TRBD2. The CDR3 runs 16 residues. The junction had 8 bases not matched to a gene; V was cut back by 0 bases and J by 4 bases. Looked up from germline, CDR1 is SGHNT and CDR2 is YYREEE (reference sequence). The CDR3 loop is CASSLVVAGWAETQYF. The CDR3 nucleotides read TGTGCCAGCAGCTTGGTGGTAGCGGGGTGGGCAGAGACCCAGTACTTC.

This clone showed up just a few times. The V and J genes are TRBV6-6 and TRBJ1-4, with 12 bases matching TRBD1. CDR1 is MNHNY, CDR2 SVGAGI, per germline (reference sequence). The CDR3 has 17 amino acids. The trim removed 5 bases at V and 7 bases at J, leaving 11 bases unmatched. CDR3: CASSRRGTGGRSEKLFF. DNA for the CDR3: TGTGCCAGCAGTCGTCGAGGGACAGGGGGCAGGAGTGAAAAACTGTTTTTT.

This rearrangement joins TRBV19 to TRBJ1-4; D ambiguous. V was cut by 7 bases and J by 3 bases, with 9 bases left in between. In germline, CDR1 is LNHDA, CDR2 SQIVND (reference sequence). The length of the CDR3 is 13 residues. CDR3 nucleotides: TGTGCCAGTAATTCGGGCGCTAATGAAAAACTGTTTTTT. Residues: CASNSGANEKLFF.

V is TRBV3-1 (or the pseudogene TRBV3-2) and J is TRBJ2-7; the match to TRBD2 covers 7 bases. The CDR3 has 18 residues. The trim removed 1 base at V and 2 bases at J, leaving 14 bases unmatched. Germline assignment: CDR1 LGHDT and CDR2 YNNKEL (reference sequence). Here the CDR3 DNA reads TGTGCCAGCAGCCAAGGGGGGGGGACTTCTCTCCTAGCCTACGAGCAGTACTTC. Protein sequence: CASSQGGGTSLLAYEQYF.

The table lists this clone with a count of one. The genes are TRBV4-1 and TRBJ2-5, with 7 bases lining up with TRBD2. The J call may be faulty, since TRBJ2-7 better matches the DNA end. There are 15 residues in the CDR3. Germline values: CDR1 MGHRA, CDR2 YSYEKL. The DNA of the CDR3 is TGCGCCAGCAGCCAAGATAGGGCGGGAGTGGGCGAGCAGTACTTC. As protein: CASSQDRAGVGEQYF.

V is TRBV28 and J is TRBJ2-1; a weak D match, TRBD1 (6 bases). Looked up from germline, CDR1 is MDHEN and CDR2 is SYDVKM. V was trimmed by 5 bases and J by 4 bases, leaving 18 bases between them. The CDR3 is 16 amino acids. CDR3 sequence: CASSPTGTTPYNEQFF. The CDR3 DNA reads TGTGCCAGCAGTCCTACGGGGACAACTCCTTACAATGAGCAGTTCTTC. Full variable domain (missing parts from reference TRBV28 and TRBJ2-1): DVKVTQSSRYLVKRTGEKVFLECVQDMDHENMFWYRQDPGLGLRLIYFSYDVKMKEKGDIPEGYSVSREKKERFSLILESASTNQTSMYLCASSPTGTTPYNEQFFGPGTRLTVL.

The chain links TRBV28 to TRBJ1-1; tentatively, D is TRBD1 (6 bases). This CDR3 has 14 amino acids. CDR1 and CDR2 (germline): MDHEN, SYDVKM. Trimming pared 3 bases from V and 0 bases from J, leaving 8 bases between. The CDR3 nucleotides are TGTGCCAGCAGTTTTGGACAGATGAACACTGAAGCTTTCTTT. Translated, it gives CASSFGQMNTEAFF.